The 20 T cell receptor beta chains in this list originate from one sample, sequenced in a study of CD8 T cells in ankylosing spondylitis. MiXCR, applied by TCRdb to the 5' RACE reads, yields one record per CDR3 protein. This repertoire shows roughly 230,000 distinct CDR3 sequences, over 9.5% found once; its top ten account for approximately 2.5%. The sequenced sample consisted of blood, either unsorted or a sorted T cell fraction (not recorded which). These TCRs come from a male donor with ankylosing spondylitis or in good health (not recorded which).

The genes are TRBV30 and TRBJ2-7, with D tentatively TRBD1 (6 bases). The germline V and J ends were trimmed by 4 bases and 2 bases, with 18 bases remaining between them. This CDR3 has 15 amino acids. CDR1 and CDR2 from the germline V gene are GTSNPN and SVGIG (reference sequence). In DNA, the CDR3 is TGTGCCTGGACCGTTCGGACAGCGCAACCCTACGAGCAGTACTTC. It encodes CAWTVRTAQPYEQYF.

V is TRBV20-1 and J is TRBJ1-1; tentatively, D is TRBD1 (5 bases). The CDR3 is 13 residues long. V lost 3 bases and J 4 bases, leaving 12 bases between the germline ends. Germline V gene data show CDR1 as DFQATT and CDR2 as SNEGSKA (reference sequence). Here the CDR3 DNA reads TGCAGTGCTAGCAGGGATTCGGGCACTGAAGCTTTCTTT. Its protein is CSASRDSGTEAFF.

This clonotype came up many times. The chain uses TRBV5-6 and TRBJ2-3; D might be TRBD2 (5 bases). The CDR3 is 12 amino acids. The germline V gene has CDR1 SGHDT and CDR2 YYEEEE. Trimming removed 0 bases at V and 10 bases at J, with 9 bases between. The CDR3 reads CASSLASSAQYF. The CDR3 DNA reads TGTGCCAGCAGCTTGGCTAGCTCCGCGCAGTATTTT.

This clonotype was picked up many times. The chain has TRBV10-3 and TRBJ1-2; D not certain. Germline V gene sequence: CDR1 ENHRY, CDR2 SYGVKD. V gave up 4 bases and J gave up 10 bases, with 10 bases separating them. The CDR3 spans 11 residues. The chain's CDR3 is CAISVDTTYTF. Written as DNA, the CDR3 is TGTGCCATCAGTGTAGACACCACCTACACCTTC.

This clonotype was seen ten or more times. The genes are TRBV5-1 and TRBJ1-1, with TRBD1 matching over 10 bases. The germline V gene encodes CDR1 SGHRS and CDR2 YFSETQ. The CDR3 is made up of 14 amino acids. Trimming cost V 3 bases and J 5 bases; bases outside gene matches: 4. In DNA form, the CDR3 reads TGCGCCAGCAGCTCCTCGGACAGGGGGACTGAAGCTTTCTTT. Amino acids: CASSSSDRGTEAFF.

This clonotype was recorded at least ten times. J is TRBJ1-6 and V is TRBV11-2; D is unclear. CDR1 and CDR2 from the germline V gene are SGHAT and FQNNGV. Trimming removed 0 bases at V and 9 bases at J, with 9 bases between. The CDR3 has 14 amino acids. This chain's CDR3 is CASSLDISGSPLHF. The CDR3 region has the DNA TGTGCCAGCAGCTTAGACATCTCGGGTTCACCCCTCCACTTT.

The sample holds many counts of this clonotype. The V gene is TRBV7-9, the J gene TRBJ2-1; 8 bases match TRBD1. Germline V gives CDR1 SEHNR, CDR2 FQNEAQ (reference sequence). This CDR3 region has 14 residues. Trimming took 5 bases from V and 4 from J; bases not matched to a gene: 4. CDR3 amino acids: CASSTRDRYNEQFF. CDR3 DNA sequence: TGTGCCAGCAGCACGCGGGACAGGTACAATGAGCAGTTCTTC.

V gene TRBV11-2 combines with J gene TRBJ2-3; 12 bases agree with TRBD2. J lost 2 bases, V lost 5 bases, and 2 bases had no gene match. Germline CDR1 SGHAT, CDR2 FQNNGV. The CDR3 is 15 residues long. CDR3 nucleotide sequence: TGTGCCAGCAGCACTAGCGGGAGGACCACAGATACGCAGTATTTT. It yields the protein CASSTSGRTTDTQYF.

This clonotype has ten or more counts. V usage is TRBV7-2 and J usage is TRBJ2-2; D call uncertain. V lost 5 bases, J lost 5 bases, and 12 bases lay in between. This CDR3 has 14 amino acids. Germline V CDR1 and CDR2: SGHTA, FQGNSA. The CDR3 protein is CASSLGIGTGELFF. In nucleotides, the CDR3 is TGTGCCAGCAGCCTGGGAATTGGGACCGGGGAGCTGTTTTTT.

The V gene is TRBV12-3 or TRBV12-4, the J gene TRBJ1-2; 7 nucleotides agree with TRBD1. CDR3 length: 15 residues. J lost 0 bases, V lost 6 bases, and 7 bases had no gene match. The CDR3 protein is CASSHRDRANYGYTF. The CDR3 DNA sequence: TGTGCCAGCAGCCATAGGGACAGAGCTAACTATGGCTACACCTTC.

This clonotype came up many times. The chain uses TRBV7-9 and TRBJ1-4; 8 nucleotides align to TRBD1. Germline V gene lookup returns CDR1 SEHNR and CDR2 FQNEAQ (reference sequence). V lost 5 bases, J lost 8 bases, and 4 bases stayed unmatched. The CDR3 covers 13 residues. CDR3 loop: CASSETGEEKLFF. The CDR3, as DNA: TGTGCCAGCAGCGAGACAGGGGAGGAAAAACTGTTTTTT.

This clonotype showed up just a few times. This rearrangement joins TRBV27 to TRBJ1-4, with D possibly matching TRBD1 (5 bases). Trimming cost V 0 bases and J 8 bases, with 13 bases left between them. Germline lookup yields CDR1 MNHEY and CDR2 SMNVEV (reference sequence). CDR3 length: 15 amino acids. The CDR3 loop reads CASSLSGTGLEKLFF. CDR3 bases: TGTGCCAGCAGTTTATCGGGGACGGGTTTGGAAAAACTGTTTTTT.

CDR3: CASSQDRATPAQQFF. DNA of the CDR3: TGCGCCAGCAGCCAAGATCGGGCTACTCCGGCCCAGCAGTTCTTC. The gene calls are TRBV4-1 and TRBJ2-1; no clear D. The CDR3 is made up of 15 amino acids. Per the germline V gene, CDR1 is MGHRA and CDR2 is YSYEKL. Trimming took off 0 bases at V and 11 bases at J, with 17 bases between the two ends.

At least ten counts were recorded for this clonotype. The V call is TRBV20-1, the J call TRBJ2-1; 13 nucleotides line up with TRBD2. V lost 5 bases and J lost 1; bases outside the gene matches: 5. This CDR3 comprises 16 residues. Germline loops: CDR1 DFQATT, CDR2 SNEGSKA (reference sequence). The CDR3 sequence is CSAAPTSGRSYNEQFF. The CDR3 DNA reads as TGCAGTGCTGCCCCGACTAGCGGGAGGTCCTACAATGAGCAGTTCTTC.

This clonotype was recorded a few times. The rearrangement uses TRBV20-1 and TRBJ1-1, with D hard to call. This CDR3 is 12 amino acids long. The germline CDR1 and CDR2 sequences are DFQATT and SNEGSKA (reference sequence). Between the trimmed V and J ends, which lost 6 bases and 3 bases, there was a span of 11 bases. The CDR3 bases are TGCAGTGCCCAGAGGCCGCACACTGAAGCTTTCTTT. Amino acid sequence: CSAQRPHTEAFF.

This clonotype appeared many times. This chain connects TRBV4-1 to TRBJ1-6; D uncertain. V was clipped by 1 base and J by 9 bases, with 13 bases between them. The CDR3 has 15 amino acids. CDR1 and CDR2 (germline): MGHRA, YSYEKL. CDR3 coding DNA: TGCGCCAGCAGCCAAGCACCCAAAGGAATTTCACCCCTCCACTTT. Residues: CASSQAPKGISPLHF.

This clonotype was detected many times. The rearrangement uses TRBV30 and TRBJ1-1; D is undetermined. The CDR3 spans 13 residues. V was cut by 1 base and J by 0 bases, with 6 bases left in between. Looked up from germline, CDR1 is GTSNPN and CDR2 is SVGIG (reference sequence). This chain's CDR3 is CAWSEGMNTEAFF. The CDR3 DNA reads TGTGCCTGGAGTGAGGGCATGAACACTGAAGCTTTCTTT.

This clonotype was recorded at least ten times. The chain joins TRBV30 to TRBJ1-4, with D hard to call. Germline V CDR1 and CDR2: GTSNPN, SVGIG (reference sequence). Trimming left V 7 bases short and J 6 bases short, with 15 bases between. There are 13 residues in the CDR3. CDR3 sequence (DNA): TGTGCCTTGTCCAAGACGGACTATGAAAAACTGTTTTTT. Translated: CALSKTDYEKLFF.

This clonotype has only a few counts. The CDR3 DNA is TGTGCCAGCAGCCAAGATGGAGGAATTTACGAGCAGTACTTC. It yields the protein CASSQDGGIYEQYF. The rearrangement joins TRBV3-1 to TRBJ2-7; perhaps TRBD2 as D (5 bases). Trimming left V 0 bases short and J 4 bases short, with 10 bases between. The CDR3 is made up of 14 amino acids. CDR1 and CDR2 from the germline V gene are LGHDT and YNNKEL (reference sequence).

J is TRBJ2-1 and V is TRBV7-2; perhaps TRBD1 as D (5 bases). The germline V gene has CDR1 SGHTA and CDR2 FQGNSA. The CDR3 sequence is 14 residues long. The germline V and J ends were trimmed by 3 bases and 7 bases, with 13 bases remaining between them. The CDR3 protein is CASSFAGRGNEQFF. CDR3 nucleotide sequence: TGTGCCAGCAGCTTCGCCGGAAGGGGAAATGAGCAGTTCTTC.